What follows are 15 T cell receptor beta chains derived from one specimen sequenced in a study of blood T cell repertoires in COVID-19 (dated by TCRdb to the early 2020s). Receptors were amplified or captured by the immunoSEQ multiplex PCR assay. In its TCRdb copy, this immuneACCESS table keeps in-frame sequences only and misses some clones. Where compared with another copy, unresolved V genes explain less than half of these, and the others have no known cause. This sample comprises about 98,000 clones, roughly 80% of them detected only once. The top ten hold about 10% of the sample. Sequencing was carried out using peripheral blood. All receptors derive from a woman aged 80 or over with acute or convalescent COVID-19.

V is TRBV5-4 and J is TRBJ1-2; 7 bases fit TRBD1. The CDR3 is 13 residues long. From germline, CDR1 is SGHNT and CDR2 YYREEE (reference sequence). With 5 bases clipped from V and 3 bases from J, the junction kept 4 bases outside the gene matches. The CDR3 DNA is TGTGCCAGCAGTACAGGGGTTGACTATGGCTACACCTTC. Translated: CASSTGVDYGYTF. The whole variable domain, remainder taken from reference TRBV5-4 and TRBJ1-2, is ETGVTQSPTHLIKTRGQQVTLRCSSQSGHNTVSWYQQALGQGPQFIFQYYREEENGRGNFPPRFSGLQFPNYSSELNVNALELDDSALYLCASSTGVDYGYTFGSGTRLTVV.

The J gene is TRBJ1-6, the V gene TRBV28; D might be TRBD1 (6 bases). Germline-derived CDR1 and CDR2 are MDHEN and SYDVKM. The ends were cut back, 5 bases at V and 5 bases at J, with 16 bases in the middle. The CDR3 has 16 residues. The CDR3 sequence is CASSTAGGGHNSPLHF. The CDR3 nucleotides are TGTGCCAGCAGTACCGCCGGGGGGGGCCATAATTCACCCCTCCACTTT.

The sample holds one count of this clone. The chain employs TRBV7-2 and TRBJ1-1; 11 nucleotides agree with TRBD1. CDR3 length: 16 residues. With V trimmed by 3 bases and J by 3 bases, 6 bases remained unmatched. CDR1 is SGHTA, CDR2 FQGNSA, per germline. CDR3 nucleotides: TGTGCCAGCAGCTTGAGGACAGGGGGCGCTCACACTGAAGCTTTCTTT. Amino acid sequence: CASSLRTGGAHTEAFF.

The rearrangement joins TRBV11-2 to TRBJ1-3; TRBD1 is a possible D gene (5 bases). Germline V gene data show CDR1 as SGHAT and CDR2 as FQNNGV. Trimming cost V 0 bases and J 3 bases, with 9 bases left between them. The length of the CDR3 is 15 residues. CDR3 protein: CASSLDQGIGNTIYF. The CDR3 region has the DNA TGTGCCAGCAGCTTAGACCAGGGAATTGGAAACACCATATATTTT.

The chain employs TRBV28 and TRBJ2-4; the D gene is possibly TRBD1 (6 bases). CDR1 and CDR2 (germline): MDHEN, SYDVKM. This CDR3 has 15 amino acids. With 3 bases removed from V and 0 bases from J, the gap between germline ends came to 9 bases. CDR3 protein: CASSLGQLAKNIQYF. The DNA for the CDR3 is TGTGCCAGCAGTTTGGGACAACTAGCCAAAAACATTCAGTACTTC.

V gene TRBV19 combines with J gene TRBJ1-4, with 9 bases aligning to TRBD1. CDR1 LNHDA and CDR2 SQIVND come from the germline V gene (reference sequence). The CDR3 length is 15 residues. With V trimmed by 6 bases and J by 8 bases, 10 bases remained unmatched. The DNA of the CDR3 is TGTGCCAGTAGCCTGGGCGGGGACAGGGCCGAAAAACTGTTTTTT. Translation gives CASSLGGDRAEKLFF. The variable domain in full, completed from reference TRBV19 and TRBJ1-4, reads DGGITQSPKYLFRKEGQNVTLSCEQNLNHDAMYWYRQDPGQGLRLIYYSQIVNDFQKGDIAEGYSVSREKKESFPLTVTSAQKNPTAFYLCASSLGGDRAEKLFFGSGTQLSVL.

This clone was detected a few times. The rearrangement uses TRBV5-1 and TRBJ1-1; tentatively, D is TRBD1 (5 bases). The CDR3 is 14 amino acids. Deletions cut 2 bases from V and 1 base from J, with 9 bases between. Germline V gene data show CDR1 as SGHRS and CDR2 as YFSETQ. The CDR3 spells CASSLGAPNTEAFF. The CDR3 DNA reads as TGCGCCAGCAGCTTAGGGGCCCCGAACACTGAAGCTTTCTTT.

The chain joins TRBV5-6 to TRBJ2-3; no reliable D call. The CDR3 length is 14 residues. The germline V gene has CDR1 SGHDT and CDR2 YYEEEE. V lost 2 bases to trimming and J lost 4 bases, with 11 bases between them. CDR3 in DNA: TGTGCCAGCAGCTTCATAGCCCTCCCAGATACGCAGTATTTT. Amino acids: CASSFIALPDTQYF.

This sequence joins TRBV9 and TRBJ1-4; D is possibly TRBD1 (5 bases). Trimming took 0 bases from V and 7 from J, leaving 13 bases between them. Per the germline V gene, CDR1 is SGDLS and CDR2 is YYNGEE. CDR3 length: 15 amino acids. The CDR3 DNA sequence: TGTGCCAGCAGCGTAGATGGGCAGGGAGGTGAAAAACTGTTTTTT. It is translated as CASSVDGQGGEKLFF.

This chain connects TRBV5-1 to TRBJ2-7, with D perhaps matching TRBD2 (6 bases). Trimming took off 5 bases at V and 4 bases at J, with 13 bases between the two ends. Germline assignment: CDR1 SGHRS and CDR2 YFSETQ. The CDR3 runs to 13 residues. The CDR3 DNA follows: TGCGCCAGCAGTTCAGGAGGGGTGTACGAGCAGTACTTC. Translation gives CASSSGGVYEQYF.

The chain has TRBV2 and TRBJ2-7; D gene ambiguous. The germline V gene has CDR1 SNHLY and CDR2 FYNNEI. The CDR3 is 14 amino acids. V was clipped by 1 base and J by 0 bases, with 7 bases between them. CDR3 sequence (DNA): TGTGCCAGCAGTGAAGTATCTAGCTCCTACGAGCAGTACTTC. Its protein product is CASSEVSSSYEQYF.

V gene TRBV7-3 combines with J gene TRBJ1-6, with D uncertain. Germline V gives CDR1 SGHTA, CDR2 FQGTGA. CDR3 length: 15 amino acids. Trimming shortened V by 1 base and J by 5 bases, and 9 bases separated the two germline ends. CDR3 nucleotide sequence: TGTGCCAGCAGCTTAAATTCGGGGAATAATTCACCCCTCCACTTT. It is translated as CASSLNSGNNSPLHF.

V and J are TRBV5-1 and TRBJ1-2; a weak D match, TRBD1 (6 bases). The CDR3 contains 15 residues. Deletions cut 4 bases from V and 2 bases from J, with 15 bases between. The V gene's germline CDR1 is SGHRS and CDR2 YFSETQ. The chain's CDR3 is CASSETGHTNYGYTF. The CDR3 DNA follows: TGCGCCAGCAGCGAAACGGGACACACGAACTATGGCTACACCTTC.

The chain combines TRBV3-1 (or the pseudogene TRBV3-2) with TRBJ2-7; TRBD2 agrees at 10 bases. Losses at the gene ends were 0 bases for V and 3 bases for J; bases not matched to a gene: 14. Germline V CDR1 and CDR2: LGHDT, YNNKEL (reference sequence). This CDR3 spans 19 amino acids. Here the CDR3 DNA reads TGTGCCAGCAGCCAAGAGTTTCTCGTAGCGGGGGGCCCCAGCTACGAGCAGTACGTC. Protein sequence: CASSQEFLVAGGPSYEQYV.

This sequence joins TRBV11-2 and TRBJ2-7; 11 positions match TRBD2. The V segment lost 5 bases and the J segment 7 bases; nucleotides outside the gene matches: 10. The CDR3 spans 15 residues. Germline assignment: CDR1 SGHAT and CDR2 FQNNGV. This CDR3 reads CASSHPLAGGYEQYV. The CDR3 DNA reads as TGTGCCAGCAGCCACCCCCTAGCGGGGGGTTATGAGCAGTACGTC.